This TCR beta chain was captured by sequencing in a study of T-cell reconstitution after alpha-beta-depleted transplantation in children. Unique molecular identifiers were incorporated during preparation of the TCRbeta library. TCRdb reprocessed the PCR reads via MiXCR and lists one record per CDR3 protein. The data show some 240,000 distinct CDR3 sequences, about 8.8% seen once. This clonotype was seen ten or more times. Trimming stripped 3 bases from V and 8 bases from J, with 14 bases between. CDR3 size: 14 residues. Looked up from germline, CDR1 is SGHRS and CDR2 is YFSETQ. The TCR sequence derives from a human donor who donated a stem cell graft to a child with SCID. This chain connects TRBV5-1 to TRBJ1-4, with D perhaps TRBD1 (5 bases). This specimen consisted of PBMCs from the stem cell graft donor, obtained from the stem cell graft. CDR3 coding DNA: TGCGCCAGCAGCTCGGCCGCTAAGGGGGAAAAACTGTTTTTT. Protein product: CASSSAAKGEKLFF. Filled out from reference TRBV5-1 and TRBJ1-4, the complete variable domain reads KAGVTQTPRYLIKTRGQQVTLSCSPISGHRSVSWYQQTPGQGLQFLFEYFSETQRNKGNFPGRFSGRQFSNSRSEMNVSTLELGDSALYLCASSSAAKGEKLFFGSGTQLSVL.